Here is one TCR beta chain with its context. The antigen remains unidentified. Compared with germline, one end of the junction differs, possibly owing to a read error. This sample is drawn from a study of tumor-infiltrating lymphocytes in primary liver carcinoma. TCR beta cDNA was made from 450 to 550 ng total RNA with a constant-region primer. Library construction for TCR beta comprised three nested multiplex PCR rounds performed with slightly modified ARM-PCR. MiXCR, applied by TCRdb to the multiplex PCR reads, yields one record per CDR3 protein. The repertoire holds fewer than 90,000 distinct CDR3 sequences, with 65% to 80% as singletons. Findings of the study overall: Overlap in tumor-adjacent and tumor-blood pairs fell below that of tumor region pairs.

Each 20-30 mg portion of unsorted bulk tissue served as the source for co-extraction of RNA and DNA. This sequence originates from a man aged 35-49 years with primary liver carcinoma and hepatitis B virus infection. Input material: liver tumor tissue from sampling region 1. The subset was: tumor region T1, superior pole.

CDR3: CVSENLAGSSFNEQFF. The CDR3 bases are TGCGTCAGCGAGAATCTAGCGGGAAGCTCCTTCAATGAGCAGTTCTTC. This rearrangement joins TRBV5-1 to TRBJ2-1; TRBD2 matches 9 bases. The CDR3 totals 16 residues. The germline V gene has CDR1 SGHRS and CDR2 YFSETQ.